Given below is one T cell receptor beta chain in context. This sample was taken from a study of T cells in Graves' hyperthyroidism and ophthalmopathy. The CDR3 regions of TCR beta were amplified from RNA transcripts. TCR CDR3 regions were first amplified by RT-PCR with HTBI primers. TCRdb independently ran MiXCR on the multiplex PCR reads; one entry per CDR3 protein. Among 600,000 to 700,000 distinct CDR3 sequences listed, 45% were seen once. The CDR3 covers 13 residues. Trimming took off 2 bases at V and 6 bases at J, with 7 bases between the two ends. Germline CDR1 KGHDR, CDR2 SFDVKD. This chain connects TRBV24-1 to TRBJ2-1; tentative D call: TRBD2 (5 bases). The specimen was peripheral blood or thyroid tissue (not recorded which). The receptor was derived from an adult man with Graves' disease, either hyperthyroidism or ophthalmopathy (not recorded which). This CDR3 reads CATSDYGGNEQFF. The CDR3 nucleotides read TGTGCCACCAGTGATTATGGAGGCAATGAGCAGTTCTTC.